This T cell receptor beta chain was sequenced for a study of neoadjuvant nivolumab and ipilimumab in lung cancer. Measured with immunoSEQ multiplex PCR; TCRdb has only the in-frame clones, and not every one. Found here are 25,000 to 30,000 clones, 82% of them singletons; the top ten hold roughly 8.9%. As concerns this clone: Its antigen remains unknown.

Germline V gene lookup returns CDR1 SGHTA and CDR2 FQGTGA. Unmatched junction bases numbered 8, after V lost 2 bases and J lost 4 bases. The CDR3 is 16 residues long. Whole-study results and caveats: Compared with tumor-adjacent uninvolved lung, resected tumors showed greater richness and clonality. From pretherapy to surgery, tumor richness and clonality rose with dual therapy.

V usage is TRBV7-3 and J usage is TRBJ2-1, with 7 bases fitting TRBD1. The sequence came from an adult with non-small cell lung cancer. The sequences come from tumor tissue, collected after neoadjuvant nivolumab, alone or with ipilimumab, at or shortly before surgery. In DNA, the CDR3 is TGTGCCAGCAGCTTAGGGCCAGGACAGGCTTACAATGAGCAGTTCTTC. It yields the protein CASSLGPGQAYNEQFF. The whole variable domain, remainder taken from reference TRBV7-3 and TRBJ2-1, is GAGVSQTPSNKVTEKGKYVELRCDPISGHTALYWYRQSLGQGPEFLIYFQGTGAADDSGLPNDRFFAVRPEGSVSTLKIQRTERGDSAVYLCASSLGPGQAYNEQFFGPGTRLTVL.